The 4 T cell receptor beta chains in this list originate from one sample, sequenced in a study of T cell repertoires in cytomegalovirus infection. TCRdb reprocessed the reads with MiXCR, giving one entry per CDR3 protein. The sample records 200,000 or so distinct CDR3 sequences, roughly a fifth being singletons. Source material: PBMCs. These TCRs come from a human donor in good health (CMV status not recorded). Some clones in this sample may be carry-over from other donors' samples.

The CDR3 coding sequence is TGCAGTGCTTCCGACGGCAACCTCTCTGGAAACACCATATATTTT. Translation: CSASDGNLSGNTIYF. The rearrangement links TRBV20-1 to TRBJ1-3; D is ambiguous. Trimming pared 5 bases from V and 0 bases from J, leaving 14 bases between. Germline CDR1 and CDR2: DFQATT and SNEGSKA (reference sequence). There are 15 residues in the CDR3.

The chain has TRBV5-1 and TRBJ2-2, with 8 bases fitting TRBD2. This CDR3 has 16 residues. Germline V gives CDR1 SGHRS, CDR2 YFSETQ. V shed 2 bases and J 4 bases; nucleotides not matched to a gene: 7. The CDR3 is CASSFLGLVITGELFF. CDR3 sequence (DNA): TGCGCCAGCAGCTTTTTGGGACTAGTGATCACCGGGGAGCTGTTTTTT.

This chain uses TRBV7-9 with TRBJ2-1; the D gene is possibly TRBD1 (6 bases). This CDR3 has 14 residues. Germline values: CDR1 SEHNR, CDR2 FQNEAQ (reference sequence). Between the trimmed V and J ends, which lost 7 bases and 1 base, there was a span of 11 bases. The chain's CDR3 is CASNTGKSYNEQFF. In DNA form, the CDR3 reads TGTGCCAGCAATACAGGGAAATCCTACAATGAGCAGTTCTTC.

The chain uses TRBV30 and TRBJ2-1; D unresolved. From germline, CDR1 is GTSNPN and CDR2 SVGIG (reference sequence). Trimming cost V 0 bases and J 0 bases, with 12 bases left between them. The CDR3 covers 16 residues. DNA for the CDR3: TGTGCCTGGAGTGTACAATGGGCTAACTCCTACAATGAGCAGTTCTTC. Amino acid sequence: CAWSVQWANSYNEQFF.